The present T cell receptor beta chain was sequenced within a study of neurological immune-mediated disorders. Study results and caveats: Multiple sclerosis was found to have the least TCR clonal expansion, below healthy controls, and HTLV-1-associated myelopathy the most.

By 5'RACE with 10-nucleotide random UMIs, the cDNA was made. TCRdb re-called the 5' RACE reads through MiXCR, storing one row per CDR3 protein. The sample gives 85,000 to 100,000 distinct CDR3 sequences, around 3.4% of which show up once; 6% is in the top ten. This clonotype was detected many times. Its antigen is not known. CDR1 and CDR2 (germline): SGHRS, YFSETQ. The CDR3 extends over 13 amino acids. The trim removed 4 bases at V and 6 bases at J, leaving 5 bases unmatched. The sample consisted of PBMCs. V and J are TRBV5-1 and TRBJ1-2, with 8 bases lining up with TRBD1. The source of this sequence is a woman under 30 with multiple sclerosis. The CDR3 nucleotides are TGCGCCAGCAGCCCGGAGACAGGGGATGGCTACACCTTC. Protein product: CASSPETGDGYTF.